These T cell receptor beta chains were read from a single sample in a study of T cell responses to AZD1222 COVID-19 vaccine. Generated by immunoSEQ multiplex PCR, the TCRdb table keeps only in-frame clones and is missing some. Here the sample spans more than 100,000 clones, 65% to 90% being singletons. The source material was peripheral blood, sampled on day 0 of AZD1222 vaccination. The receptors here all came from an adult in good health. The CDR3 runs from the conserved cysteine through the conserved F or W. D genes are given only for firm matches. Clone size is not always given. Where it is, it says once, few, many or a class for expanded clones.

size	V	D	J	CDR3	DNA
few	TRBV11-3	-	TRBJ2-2	CASSLGAEGITGELFF	TGTGCCAGCAGCTTAGGGGCGGAGGGGATCACCGGGGAGCTGTTTTTT
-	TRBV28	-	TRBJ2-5	CASSFEGQETQYF	TGTGCCAGCAGTTTTGAGGGGCAAGAGACCCAGTACTTC
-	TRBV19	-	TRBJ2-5	CASSIIHQETQYF	TGTGCCAGTAGTATAATTCACCAAGAGACCCAGTACTTC
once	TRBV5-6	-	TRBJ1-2	CASSSGQSYGYTF	TGTGCCAGCAGCTCCGGACAGTCCTATGGCTACACCTTC
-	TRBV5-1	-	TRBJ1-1	CASSLEGLGEAFF	TGCGCCAGCAGCTTGGAAGGACTTGGCGAAGCTTTCTTT
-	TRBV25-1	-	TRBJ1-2	CASSTGNGYTF	TGTGCCAGCAGTACAGGGAATGGCTACACCTTC
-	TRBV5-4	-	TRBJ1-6	CASSLGTGSPLHF	TGTGCCAGCAGCTTAGGGACGGGTTCACCCCTCCACTTT
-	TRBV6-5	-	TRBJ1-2	CASNLPDLNGYTF	TGTGCCAGCAATCTTCCGGACTTGAATGGCTACACCTTC
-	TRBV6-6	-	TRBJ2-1	CASSPSRNEQFF	TGTGCCAGCAGTCCCTCTAGGAATGAGCAGTTCTTC
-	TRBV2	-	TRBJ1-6	CASTGNSPLHF	TGTGCCAGCACGGGAAATTCACCCCTCCACTTT
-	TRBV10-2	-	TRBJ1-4	CASSESFEKLFF	TGCGCCAGCAGTGAGTCGTTCGAAAAACTGTTTTTT
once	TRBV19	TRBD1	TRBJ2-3	CASNPGGWTDTQYF	TGTGCCAGTAACCCAGGGGGATGGACAGATACGCAGTATTTT
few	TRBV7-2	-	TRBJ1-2	CASSLGGAMGGYTF	TGTGCCAGCAGCTTGGGAGGCGCGATGGGGGGCTACACCTTC
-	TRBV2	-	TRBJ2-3	CASSAPGSTTF	TGTGCCAGCAGTGCCCCGGGCTCTACAACTTTC
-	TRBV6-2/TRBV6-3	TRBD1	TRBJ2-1	CASSHPGQANYNEQFF	TGTGCCAGCAGCCACCCGGGACAGGCTAATTACAATGAGCAGTTCTTC
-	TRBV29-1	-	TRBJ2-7	CSVGSSHSSYEQYF	TGCAGCGTTGGGAGCAGCCATAGCTCCTACGAGCAGTACTTC
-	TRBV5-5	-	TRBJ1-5	CASSLDGDQPQHF	TGTGCCAGCAGCTTGGATGGGGACCAGCCCCAGCATTTT
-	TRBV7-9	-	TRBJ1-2	CASSTPPGAGYTF	TGTGCCAGCAGCACCCCCCCGGGAGCCGGCTACACCTTC
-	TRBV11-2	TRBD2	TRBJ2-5	CASSTAGTGGGGTQYF	TGTGCCAGCAGCACGGCGGGGACGGGGGGTGGAGGGACCCAGTACTTC
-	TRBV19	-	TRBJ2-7	CASSIRGESNEQYF	TGTGCCAGTAGTATAAGGGGGGAATCGAACGAGCAGTACTTC
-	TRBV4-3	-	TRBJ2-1	CASSPSPAGTIYNEQFF	TGCGCCAGCAGCCCAAGCCCAGCAGGGACAATCTACAATGAGCAGTTCTTC
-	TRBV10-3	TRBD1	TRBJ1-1	CAIGQGNLGTEAFF	TGTGCCATCGGACAGGGCAACTTGGGCACTGAAGCTTTCTTT
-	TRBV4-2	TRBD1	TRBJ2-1	CASSRMTGDSSYNEQFF	TGTGCCAGCAGCCGAATGACAGGGGACAGCTCCTACAATGAGCAGTTCTTC
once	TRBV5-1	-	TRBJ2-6	CASSSDGAGANVLTF	TGCGCCAGCAGCTCCGACGGGGCTGGGGCCAACGTCCTGACTTTC
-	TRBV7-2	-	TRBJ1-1	CASSLTGITEAFF	TGTGCCAGCAGCTTAACGGGTATCACTGAAGCTTTCTTT
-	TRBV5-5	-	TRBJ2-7	CASSTSGTYYEQYF	TGTGCCAGCAGCACCTCAGGGACCTACTACGAGCAGTACTTC
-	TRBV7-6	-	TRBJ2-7	CASSLAPSSYEQYF	TGTGCCAGCAGCTTAGCGCCGAGCTCCTACGAGCAGTACTTC
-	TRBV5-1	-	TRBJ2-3	CASSTWSTDTQYF	TGCGCCAGCAGCACTTGGAGCACAGATACGCAGTATTTT
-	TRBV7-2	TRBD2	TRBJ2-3	CASSLRGVAGSTDTQYF	TGTGCCAGCAGCTTAAGAGGCGTAGCGGGTAGCACAGATACGCAGTATTTT
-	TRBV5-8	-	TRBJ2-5	CASSAGQHRQETQYF	TGTGCCAGCAGCGCGGGACAGCACCGACAAGAGACCCAGTACTTC
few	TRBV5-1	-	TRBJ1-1	CASSSSQGWNTEAFF	TGCGCCAGCAGCTCCTCACAGGGCTGGAACACTGAAGCTTTCTTT